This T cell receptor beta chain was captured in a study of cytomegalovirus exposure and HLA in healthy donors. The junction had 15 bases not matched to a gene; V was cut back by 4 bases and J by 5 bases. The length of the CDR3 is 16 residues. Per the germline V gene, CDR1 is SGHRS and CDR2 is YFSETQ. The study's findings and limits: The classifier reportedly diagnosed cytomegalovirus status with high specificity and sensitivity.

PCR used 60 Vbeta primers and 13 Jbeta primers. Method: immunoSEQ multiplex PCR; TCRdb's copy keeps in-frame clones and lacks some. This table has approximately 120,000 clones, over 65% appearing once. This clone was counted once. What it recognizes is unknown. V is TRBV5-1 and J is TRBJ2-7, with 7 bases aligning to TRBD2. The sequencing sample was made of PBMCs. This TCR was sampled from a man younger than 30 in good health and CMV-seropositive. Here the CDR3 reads CASSLIPGGVGDEQYF. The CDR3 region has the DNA TGCGCCAGCAGCCTCATCCCGGGGGGTGTGGGGGACGAGCAGTACTTC.